This T cell receptor (beta chain) emerged from a study of T cell responses to AZD1222 COVID-19 vaccine listed by TCRdb under 2021. About the study as a whole: A total of approximately 240 trial participants underwent TCR sequencing, of whom roughly 210 had received two doses of AZD1222 and around 25 had received two doses of the MenACWY control vaccine. Trial participants were enrolled into age subgroups of 18-55, 56-69 and 70-plus years, which contained about 150, 28 and 57 TCR-sequenced participants, respectively.

In regard to this clone: Its antigen is not yet known. Nothing much larger sits one base from this clone, and base qualities are not available.

The CDR3 regions of human TCRbeta chains were analyzed by immunosequencing. Per the original workflow: Repertoire TCRs were matched against a reference library of SARS-CoV-2-specific TCRs generated with the MIRA antigen-specificity platform. Breadth meant the fraction of unique TCRs that were SARS-CoV-2-associated, whereas depth meant the fraction of total T cells that were SARS-CoV-2-associated. Using the MIRA data, each spike-specific TCR was assigned both to the spike region to which the TCR was reactive and to a CD4 or CD8 class. Log10-transformed breadth and depth values were compared by one-way ANOVA with Sidak's multiple comparisons tests. The source is immuneACCESS, and TCRdb retained only in-frame sequences with V and J called. Part of the clones is not carried over; for the studies checked, unresolved V genes explain less than half of this, and the remainder is unexplained. The D gene and trimming were derived from the DNA, and the V and J assignments and clone size from that table. The sample includes about 150,000 clones, with about 92% observed a single time. The ten top clones hold 3.3% of the sample.

The paper's findings and limits, for the study overall: Nearly half of unique spike-specific TCRs reportedly recognized epitopes outside regions mutated in the B.1.351 and B.1.1.7 variants. No day 14 peak-response samples were available, so repertoires were characterized only after the peak T cell response. Participants were mostly white British, with more females than males. The authors suggested clonal diversity may have been underestimated. A significant rise in spike-specific TCR breadth and depth was observed after two AZD1222 doses relative to day 0 and relative to MenACWY recipients. Only five to seven AZD1222 recipients were SARS-CoV-2 seropositive at baseline, limiting conclusions about previously exposed vaccinees. In the small 56-69-year group, the increase in depth fell short of significance, most likely because of low power. The vaccine-associated CD4 TCRs covered the entire spike protein, and the dominant responses fell in regions 160-218 and 743-854.

According to the study, the label for this sample's time point signals: about 28 days (+/-7) after the second vaccine dose. AZD1222 recipients whose second dose came at about 4 weeks and those whose second dose came at about 12 weeks were combined into one group, since spike-specific TCR depth and breadth did not differ between the two schedules. Vaccinee samples were obtained from the UK trials COV001 and COV002, which included a single-blind randomized controlled phase 2/3 trial of AZD1222 (ChAdOx1 nCoV-19) in healthy adults. Trial participant PBMC samples were collected at day 0 and day 28 after the second dose for TCRbeta chain sequencing. CDR1 is given as SGHTA and CDR2 as FQGNSA, both from the germline V gene. CDR3 length: 17 amino acids, cysteine to phenylalanine. CDR3 DNA only is kept here, 51 bases in frame from base 1. Unmatched junction bases come to 5, with V trimmed by 0 bases and J by 0 bases.

This material consisted of peripheral blood, taken 28 days after the second AZD1222 dose. The clonotype originates from an adult who received the AZD1222 COVID-19 vaccine. The V gene is TRBV7-2 and the J gene is TRBJ2-1; the junction holds 7 bases that match TRBD1. Here the CDR3 is given as CASSLAVGQSSYNEQFF. The DNA is as follows: TGTGCCAGCAGCTTAGCTGTGGGACAGAGCTCCTACAATGAGCAGTTCTTC.